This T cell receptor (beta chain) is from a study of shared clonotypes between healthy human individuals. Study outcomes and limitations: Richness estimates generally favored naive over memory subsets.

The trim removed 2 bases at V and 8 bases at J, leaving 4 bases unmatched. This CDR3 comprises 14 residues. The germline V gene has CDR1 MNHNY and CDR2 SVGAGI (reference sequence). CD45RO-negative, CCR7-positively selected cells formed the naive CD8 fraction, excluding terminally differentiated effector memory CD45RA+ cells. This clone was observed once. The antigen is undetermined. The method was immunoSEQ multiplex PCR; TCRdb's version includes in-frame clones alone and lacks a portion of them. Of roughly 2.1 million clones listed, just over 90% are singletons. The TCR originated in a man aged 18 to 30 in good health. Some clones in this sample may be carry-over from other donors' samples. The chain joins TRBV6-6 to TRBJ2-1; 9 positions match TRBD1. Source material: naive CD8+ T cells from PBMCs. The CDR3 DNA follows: TGTGCCAGCAGTTACGGTTGGACAGGGGATGAGCAGTTCTTC. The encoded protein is CASSYGWTGDEQFF.